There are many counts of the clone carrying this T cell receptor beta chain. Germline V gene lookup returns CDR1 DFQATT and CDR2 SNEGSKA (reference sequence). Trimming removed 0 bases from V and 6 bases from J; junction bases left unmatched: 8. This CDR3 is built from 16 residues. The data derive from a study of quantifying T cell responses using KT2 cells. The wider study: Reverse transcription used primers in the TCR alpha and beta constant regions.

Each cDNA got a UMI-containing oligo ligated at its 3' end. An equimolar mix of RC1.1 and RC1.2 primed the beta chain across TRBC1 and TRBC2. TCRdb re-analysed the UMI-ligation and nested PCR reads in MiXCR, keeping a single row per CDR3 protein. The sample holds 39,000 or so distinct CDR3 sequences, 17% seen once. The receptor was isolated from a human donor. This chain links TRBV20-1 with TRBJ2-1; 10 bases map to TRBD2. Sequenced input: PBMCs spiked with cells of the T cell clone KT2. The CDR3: CSARDLASGSINEQFF. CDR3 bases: TGCAGTGCTAGAGATCTTGCTAGCGGGAGTATCAATGAGCAGTTCTTC.